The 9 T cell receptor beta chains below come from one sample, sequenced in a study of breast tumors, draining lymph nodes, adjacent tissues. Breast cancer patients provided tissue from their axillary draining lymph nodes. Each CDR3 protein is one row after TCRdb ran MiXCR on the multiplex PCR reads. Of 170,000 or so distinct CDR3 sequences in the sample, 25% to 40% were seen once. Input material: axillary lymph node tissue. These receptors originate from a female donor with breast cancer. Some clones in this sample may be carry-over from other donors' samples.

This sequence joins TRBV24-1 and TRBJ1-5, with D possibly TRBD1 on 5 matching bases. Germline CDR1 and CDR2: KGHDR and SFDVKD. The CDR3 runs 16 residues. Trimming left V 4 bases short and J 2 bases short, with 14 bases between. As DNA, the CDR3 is TGTGCCACCAGTGAATCAGGGCAGGGTGGCAATCAGCCCCAGCATTTT. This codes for CATSESGQGGNQPQHF.

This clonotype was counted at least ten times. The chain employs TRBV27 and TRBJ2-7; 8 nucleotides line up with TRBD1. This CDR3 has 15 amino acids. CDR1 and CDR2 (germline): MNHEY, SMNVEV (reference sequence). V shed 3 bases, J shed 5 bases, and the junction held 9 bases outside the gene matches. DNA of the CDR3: TGTGCCAGCAGTTTGATTCCGGACAGGGTAAACGAGCAGTACTTC. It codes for CASSLIPDRVNEQYF.

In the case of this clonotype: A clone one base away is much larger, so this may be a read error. The chain's CDR3 is CASSVAGESYNEPFF. In nucleotides, the CDR3 is TGTGCCAGCAGCGTAGCGGGGGAGTCCTACAATGAGCCGTTCTTC. The V call is TRBV9, the J call TRBJ2-1, with D possibly TRBD2 on 6 matching bases. In germline, CDR1 is SGDLS, CDR2 YYNGEE. This CDR3 spans 15 amino acids.

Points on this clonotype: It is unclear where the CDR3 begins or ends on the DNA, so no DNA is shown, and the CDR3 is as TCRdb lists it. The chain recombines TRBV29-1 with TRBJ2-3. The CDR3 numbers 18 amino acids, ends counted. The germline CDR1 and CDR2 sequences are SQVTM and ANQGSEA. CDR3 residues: CASSLTFRVYNCTDTQYF.

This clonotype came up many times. Written as DNA, the CDR3 is TGCAGTGCTGAAGGCCGGGGACAGGGAATCGGCGAGCAGTACTTC. Translation gives CSAEGRGQGIGEQYF. The V call is TRBV20-1, the J call TRBJ2-7, with 9 nucleotides matching TRBD1. V lost 5 bases, J lost 6 bases, and 14 bases stayed unmatched. This CDR3 is built from 15 residues. Per germline, CDR1 DFQATT and CDR2 SNEGSKA (reference sequence).

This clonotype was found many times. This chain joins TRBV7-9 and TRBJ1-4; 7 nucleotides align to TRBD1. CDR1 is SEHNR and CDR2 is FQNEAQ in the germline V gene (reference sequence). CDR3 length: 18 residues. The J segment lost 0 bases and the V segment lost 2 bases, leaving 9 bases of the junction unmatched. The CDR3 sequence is CASSLPGGLDATNEKLFF. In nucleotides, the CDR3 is TGTGCCAGCAGCTTACCAGGGGGTCTGGACGCAACTAATGAAAAACTGTTTTTT.

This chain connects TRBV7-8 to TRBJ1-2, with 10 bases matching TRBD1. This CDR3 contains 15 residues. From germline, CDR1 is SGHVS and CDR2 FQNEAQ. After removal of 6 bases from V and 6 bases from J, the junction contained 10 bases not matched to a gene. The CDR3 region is CASSRGQGLGNGYTF. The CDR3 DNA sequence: TGTGCCAGCAGTCGGGGACAGGGGTTGGGAAATGGCTACACCTTC.

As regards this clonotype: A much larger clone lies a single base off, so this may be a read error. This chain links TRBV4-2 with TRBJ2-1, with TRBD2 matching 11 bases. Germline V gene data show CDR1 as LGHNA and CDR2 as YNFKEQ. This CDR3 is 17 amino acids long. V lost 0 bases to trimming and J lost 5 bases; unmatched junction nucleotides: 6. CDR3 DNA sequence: TGTGCCAGCAGCCAAGATTGGAGGACTAGCGGGCACAATGAGCAGTTCTTC. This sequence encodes CASSQDWRTSGHNEQFF.

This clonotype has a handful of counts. CDR3 bases: TGTGCCAGCAGTTACGATCCCCGGGCTAGCGGGACCTCTGAGCAGTTCTTC. Protein: CASSYDPRASGTSEQFF. The genes are TRBV6-5 and TRBJ2-1; TRBD2 matches 9 bases. Trimming took 2 bases from V and 9 from J; bases not matched to a gene: 14. The CDR3 consists of 17 residues. Germline CDR1 is MNHEY and CDR2 is SVGAGI.